One T cell receptor (beta chain) is described in this entry. Its specificity is not known. The data stem from a study of OX40 agonist ivuxolimab in advanced cancers. Points from the study as a whole: The mean number of expanded clones was higher in CD8+ T cells than in CD4+. A proportion of nonresponders additionally exhibited low normalized T-cell clonal expansion.

The method was immunoSEQ multiplex PCR; TCRdb's version includes in-frame clones alone and lacks a portion of them. In the table there are tens of thousands of clones, approximately 75% of which are singletons. Samples of blood were obtained at baseline, on cycle 4 day 1, and on cycle 7 day 1. This receptor was taken from an adult with an advanced solid tumor such as melanoma, head and neck, liver or kidney cancer. Specimen: CD4+ or CD8+ T cells sorted from blood, collected in a trial of the OX40 agonist ivuxolimab.

This CDR3 reads CASSPQGVTQETQYF. CDR3 DNA: TGTGCCAGCAGCCCCCAAGGGGTAACCCAAGAGACCCAGTACTTC. The chain uses TRBV5-4 and TRBJ2-5; possibly TRBD1 for D (5 bases). Germline values: CDR1 SGHNT, CDR2 YYREEE (reference sequence). V shed 4 bases and J shed 1 base, with 14 bases lying between them. The CDR3 spans 15 residues.